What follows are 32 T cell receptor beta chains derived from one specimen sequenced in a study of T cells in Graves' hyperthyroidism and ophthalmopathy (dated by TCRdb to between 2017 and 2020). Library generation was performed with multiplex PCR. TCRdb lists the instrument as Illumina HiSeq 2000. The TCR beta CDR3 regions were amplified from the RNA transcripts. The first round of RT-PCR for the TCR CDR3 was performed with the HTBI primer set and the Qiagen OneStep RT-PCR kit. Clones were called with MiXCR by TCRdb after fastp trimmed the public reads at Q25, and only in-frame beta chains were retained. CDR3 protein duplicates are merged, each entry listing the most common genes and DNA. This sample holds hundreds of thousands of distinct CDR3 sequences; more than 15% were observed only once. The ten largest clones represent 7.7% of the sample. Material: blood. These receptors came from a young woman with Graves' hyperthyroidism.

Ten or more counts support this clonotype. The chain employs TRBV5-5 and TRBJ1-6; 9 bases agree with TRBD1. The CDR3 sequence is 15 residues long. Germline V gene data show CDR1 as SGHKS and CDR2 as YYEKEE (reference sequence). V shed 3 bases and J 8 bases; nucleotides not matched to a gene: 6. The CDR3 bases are TGTGCCAGCAGCTCCACAGGGGGCCTGGATTCACCCCTCCACTTT. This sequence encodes CASSSTGGLDSPLHF.

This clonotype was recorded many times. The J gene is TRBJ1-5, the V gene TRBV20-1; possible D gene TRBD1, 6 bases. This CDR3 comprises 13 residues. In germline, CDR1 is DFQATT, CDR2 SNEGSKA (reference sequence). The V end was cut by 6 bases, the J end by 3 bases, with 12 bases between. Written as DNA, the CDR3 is TGCAGTGCGGCAGGGGCGCTCAATCAGCCCCAGCATTTT. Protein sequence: CSAAGALNQPQHF.

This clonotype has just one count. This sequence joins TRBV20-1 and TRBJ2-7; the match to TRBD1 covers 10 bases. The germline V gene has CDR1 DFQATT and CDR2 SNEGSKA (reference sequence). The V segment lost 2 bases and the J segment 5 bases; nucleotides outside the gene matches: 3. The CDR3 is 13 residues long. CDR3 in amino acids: CSARQTGGNEQYF. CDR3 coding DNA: TGCAGTGCTAGACAGACAGGGGGCAACGAGCAGTACTTC.

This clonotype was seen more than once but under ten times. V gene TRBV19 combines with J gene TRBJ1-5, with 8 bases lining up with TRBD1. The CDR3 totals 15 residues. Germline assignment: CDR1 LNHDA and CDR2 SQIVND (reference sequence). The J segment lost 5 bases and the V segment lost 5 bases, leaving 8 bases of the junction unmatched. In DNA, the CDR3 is TGTGCCAGTAGTGAAGAGGACAGGGAATATCAGCCCCAGCATTTT. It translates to CASSEEDREYQPQHF.

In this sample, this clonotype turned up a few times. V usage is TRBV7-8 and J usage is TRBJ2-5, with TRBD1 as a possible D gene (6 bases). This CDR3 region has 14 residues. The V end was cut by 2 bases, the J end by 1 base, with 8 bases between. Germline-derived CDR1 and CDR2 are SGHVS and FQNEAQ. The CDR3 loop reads CASSLRDTQETQYF. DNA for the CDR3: TGTGCCAGCAGCTTACGGGACACCCAAGAGACCCAGTACTTC.

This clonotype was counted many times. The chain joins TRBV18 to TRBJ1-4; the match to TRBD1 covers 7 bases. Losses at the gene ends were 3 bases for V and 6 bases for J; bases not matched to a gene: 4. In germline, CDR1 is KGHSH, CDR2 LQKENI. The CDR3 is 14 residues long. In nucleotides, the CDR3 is TGTGCCAGCTCACCTCGACAGGGAGATGAAAAACTGTTTTTT. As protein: CASSPRQGDEKLFF.

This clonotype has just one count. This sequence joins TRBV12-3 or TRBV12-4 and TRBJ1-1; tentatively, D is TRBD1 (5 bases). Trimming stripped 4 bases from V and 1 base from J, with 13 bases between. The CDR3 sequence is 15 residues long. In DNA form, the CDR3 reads TGTGCCAGCAGTTCTACTAAGAGGGGGAACACTGAAGCTTTCTTT. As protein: CASSSTKRGNTEAFF.

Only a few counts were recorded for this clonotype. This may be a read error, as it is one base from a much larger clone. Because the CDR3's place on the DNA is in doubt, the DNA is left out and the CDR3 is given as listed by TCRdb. The CDR3 loop reads CAWKQYFGDGYTF. V is TRBV30 and J is TRBJ1-2. The CDR3 has 13 amino acids, counting both end residues. Germline assignment: CDR1 GTSNPN and CDR2 SVGIG (reference sequence).

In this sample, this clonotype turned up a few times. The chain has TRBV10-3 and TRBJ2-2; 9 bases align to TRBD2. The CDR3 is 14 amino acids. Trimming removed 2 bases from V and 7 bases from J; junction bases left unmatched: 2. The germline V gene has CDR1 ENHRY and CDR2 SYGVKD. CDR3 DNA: TGTGCCATCAGTGAGATACTAGCGGGCGGGGAGCTGTTTTTT. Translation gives CAISEILAGGELFF.

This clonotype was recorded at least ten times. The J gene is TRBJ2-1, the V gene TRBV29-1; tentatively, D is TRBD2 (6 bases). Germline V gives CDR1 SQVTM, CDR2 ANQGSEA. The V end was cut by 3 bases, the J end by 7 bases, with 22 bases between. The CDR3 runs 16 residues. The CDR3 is CSVEGVWGLGQNEQFF. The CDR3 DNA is TGCAGCGTTGAGGGTGTGTGGGGACTCGGGCAGAATGAGCAGTTCTTC.

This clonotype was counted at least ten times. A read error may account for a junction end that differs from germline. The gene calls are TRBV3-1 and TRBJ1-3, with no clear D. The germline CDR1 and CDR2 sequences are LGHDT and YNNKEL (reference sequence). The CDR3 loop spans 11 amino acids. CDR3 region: CATSSGNTIYF. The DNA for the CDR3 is TGTGCCACCAGCTCTGGAAACACCATATATTTT.

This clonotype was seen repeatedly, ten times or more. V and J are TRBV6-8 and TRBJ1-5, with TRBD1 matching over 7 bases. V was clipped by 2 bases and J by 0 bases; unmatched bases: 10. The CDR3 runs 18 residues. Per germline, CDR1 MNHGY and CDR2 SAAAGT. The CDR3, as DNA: TGTGCCAGCAGTTACCCCAACGGACAGGCCCTTAGCAATCAGCCCCAGCATTTT. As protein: CASSYPNGQALSNQPQHF.

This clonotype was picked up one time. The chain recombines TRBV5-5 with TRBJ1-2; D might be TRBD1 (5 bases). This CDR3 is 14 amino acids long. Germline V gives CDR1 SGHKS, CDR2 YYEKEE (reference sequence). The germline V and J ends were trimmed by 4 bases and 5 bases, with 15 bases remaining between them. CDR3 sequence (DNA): TGTGCCAGCAGCCTGGGACTAGACAGTTATGGCTACACCTTC. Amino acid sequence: CASSLGLDSYGYTF.

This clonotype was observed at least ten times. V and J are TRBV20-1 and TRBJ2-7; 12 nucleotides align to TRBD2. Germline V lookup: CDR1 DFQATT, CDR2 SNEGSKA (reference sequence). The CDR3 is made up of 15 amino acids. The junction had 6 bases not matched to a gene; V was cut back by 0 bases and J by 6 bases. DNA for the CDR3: TGCAGTGCTAGAGAGCCTAGCGGGAGGGCTGCCGAGCAGTACTTC. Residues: CSAREPSGRAAEQYF.

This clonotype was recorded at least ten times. The CDR3 coding sequence is TGTGCCAGCAGTTACGACAGGGCTTCCTACGAGCAGTACTTC. It is translated as CASSYDRASYEQYF. The chain is built from TRBV6-2 or TRBV6-3 and TRBJ2-7; TRBD1 aligns across 7 bases. Losses at the gene ends were 2 bases for V and 1 base for J; bases not matched to a gene: 2. Germline values: CDR1 MNHEY, CDR2 SVGEGT. The CDR3 is 14 residues long.

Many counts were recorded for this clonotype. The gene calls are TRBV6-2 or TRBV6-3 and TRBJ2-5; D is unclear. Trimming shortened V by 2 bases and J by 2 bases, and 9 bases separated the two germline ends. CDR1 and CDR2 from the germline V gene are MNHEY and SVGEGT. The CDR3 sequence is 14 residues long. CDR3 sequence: CASSYVAPQETQYF. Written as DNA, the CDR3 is TGTGCCAGCAGTTACGTCGCCCCTCAAGAGACCCAGTACTTC.

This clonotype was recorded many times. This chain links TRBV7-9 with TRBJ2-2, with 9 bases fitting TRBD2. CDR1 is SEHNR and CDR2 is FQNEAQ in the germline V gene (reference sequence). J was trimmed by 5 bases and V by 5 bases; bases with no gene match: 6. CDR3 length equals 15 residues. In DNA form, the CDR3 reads TGTGCCAGCAGCCCAGCGGGAGGCTATACCGGGGAGCTGTTTTTT. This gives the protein CASSPAGGYTGELFF.

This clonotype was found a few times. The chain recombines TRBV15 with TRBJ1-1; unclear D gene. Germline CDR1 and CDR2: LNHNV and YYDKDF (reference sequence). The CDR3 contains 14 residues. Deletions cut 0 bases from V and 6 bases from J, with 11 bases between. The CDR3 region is CATSRDARSPEAFF. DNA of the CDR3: TGTGCCACCAGCAGAGATGCACGCTCACCTGAAGCTTTCTTT.

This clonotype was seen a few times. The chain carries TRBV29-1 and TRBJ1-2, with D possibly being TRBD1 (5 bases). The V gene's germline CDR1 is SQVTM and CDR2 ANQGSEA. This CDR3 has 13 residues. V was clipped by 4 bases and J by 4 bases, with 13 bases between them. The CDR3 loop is CSVVDRGFYGYTF. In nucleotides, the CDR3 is TGCAGCGTTGTCGACAGAGGATTCTATGGCTACACCTTC.

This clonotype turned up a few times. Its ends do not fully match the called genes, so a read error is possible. The chain's CDR3 is CASSLRSGDTGELLF. As DNA, the CDR3 is TGTGCCAGCAGCTTAAGATCAGGGGACACCGGGGAGCTGCTTTTT. The genes are TRBV7-3 and TRBJ2-2; a possible D gene is TRBD1 (6 bases). This CDR3 spans 15 amino acids. Germline V lookup: CDR1 SGHTA, CDR2 FQGTGA.

Here the CDR3 reads CATERGNTIYF. The CDR3 coding sequence is TGTGCCACGGAACGGGGCAACACCATATATTTT. The chain has TRBV24-1 and TRBJ1-3, with D maybe TRBD1 (5 bases). V was shortened by 10 bases and J by 7 bases, with 10 bases between the two germline ends. The CDR3 totals 11 residues. Germline V gene lookup returns CDR1 KGHDR and CDR2 SFDVKD.

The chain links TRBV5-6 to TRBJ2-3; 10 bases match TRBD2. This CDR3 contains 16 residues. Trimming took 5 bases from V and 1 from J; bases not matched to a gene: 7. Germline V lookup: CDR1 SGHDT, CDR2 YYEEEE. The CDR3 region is CASSFERGGGTDTQYF. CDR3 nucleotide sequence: TGTGCCAGCAGTTTTGAGCGGGGGGGCGGCACAGATACGCAGTATTTT.

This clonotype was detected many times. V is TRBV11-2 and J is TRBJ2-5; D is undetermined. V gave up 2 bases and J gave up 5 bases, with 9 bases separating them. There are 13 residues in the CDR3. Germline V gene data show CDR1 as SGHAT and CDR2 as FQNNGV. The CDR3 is CASSLMWKETQYF. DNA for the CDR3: TGTGCCAGCAGCTTAATGTGGAAGGAGACCCAGTACTTC.

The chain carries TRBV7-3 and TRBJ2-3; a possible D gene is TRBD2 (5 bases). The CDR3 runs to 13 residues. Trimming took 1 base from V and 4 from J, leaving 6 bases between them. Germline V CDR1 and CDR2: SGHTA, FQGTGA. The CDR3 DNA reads TGTGCCAGCAGCTTAAGAGGGTCAGATACGCAGTATTTT. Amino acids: CASSLRGSDTQYF. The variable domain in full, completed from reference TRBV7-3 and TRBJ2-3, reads GAGVSQTPSNKVTEKGKYVELRCDPISGHTALYWYRQSLGQGPEFLIYFQGTGAADDSGLPNDRFFAVRPEGSVSTLKIQRTERGDSAVYLCASSLRGSDTQYFGPGTRLTVL.

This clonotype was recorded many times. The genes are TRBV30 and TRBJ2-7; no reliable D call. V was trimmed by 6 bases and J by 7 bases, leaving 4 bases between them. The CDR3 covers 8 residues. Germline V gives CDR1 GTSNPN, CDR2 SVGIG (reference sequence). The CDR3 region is CACVEQYF. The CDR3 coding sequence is TGTGCCTGCGTGGAGCAGTACTTC.

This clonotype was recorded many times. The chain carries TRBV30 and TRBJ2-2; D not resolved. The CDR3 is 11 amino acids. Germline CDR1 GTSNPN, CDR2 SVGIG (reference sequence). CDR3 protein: CGTANTGELFF. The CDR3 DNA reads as TGTGGCACGGCGAACACCGGGGAGCTGTTTTTT.

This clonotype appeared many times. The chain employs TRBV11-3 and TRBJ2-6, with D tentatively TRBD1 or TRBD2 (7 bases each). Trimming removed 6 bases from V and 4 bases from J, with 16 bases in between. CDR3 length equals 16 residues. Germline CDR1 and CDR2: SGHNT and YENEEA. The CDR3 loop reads CASRPGGASGANVLTF. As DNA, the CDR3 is TGTGCCAGCAGACCAGGGGGGGCGTCCGGGGCCAACGTCCTGACTTTC.

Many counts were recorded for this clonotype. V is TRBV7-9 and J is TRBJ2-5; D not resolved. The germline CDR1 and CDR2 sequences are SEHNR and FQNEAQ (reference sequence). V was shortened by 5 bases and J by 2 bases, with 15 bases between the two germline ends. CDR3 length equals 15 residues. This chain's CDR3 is CASSREAFLQETQYF. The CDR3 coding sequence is TGTGCCAGCAGCCGCGAGGCGTTCCTACAAGAGACCCAGTACTTC.

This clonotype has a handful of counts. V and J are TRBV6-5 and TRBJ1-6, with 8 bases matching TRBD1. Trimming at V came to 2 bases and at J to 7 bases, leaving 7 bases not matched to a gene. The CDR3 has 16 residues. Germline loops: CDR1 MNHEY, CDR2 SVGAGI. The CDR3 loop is CASSYKTGALNSPLHF. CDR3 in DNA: TGTGCCAGCAGTTACAAGACAGGGGCCTTAAATTCACCCCTCCACTTT.

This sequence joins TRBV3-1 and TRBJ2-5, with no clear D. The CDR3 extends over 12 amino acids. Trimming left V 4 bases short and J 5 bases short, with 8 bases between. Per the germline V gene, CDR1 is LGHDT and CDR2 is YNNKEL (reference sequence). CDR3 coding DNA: TGTGCCAGCAGCCGCTCCGGGGAGACCCAGTACTTC. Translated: CASSRSGETQYF.

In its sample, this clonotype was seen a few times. CDR3 residues: CSVAPRVHEQYF. The CDR3 DNA is TGCAGCGTCGCACCCAGGGTCCACGAGCAGTACTTC. This chain uses TRBV29-1 with TRBJ2-7; possible D gene TRBD1, 5 bases. CDR1 is SQVTM, CDR2 ANQGSEA, per germline. This CDR3 region has 12 residues. V was trimmed by 6 bases and J by 5 bases, leaving 14 bases between them.

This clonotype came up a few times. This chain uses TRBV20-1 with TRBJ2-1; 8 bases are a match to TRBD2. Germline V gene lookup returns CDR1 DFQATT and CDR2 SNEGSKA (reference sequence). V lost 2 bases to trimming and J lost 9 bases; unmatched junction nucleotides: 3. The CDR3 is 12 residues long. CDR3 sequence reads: CSARTSGGEQFF. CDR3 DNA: TGCAGTGCTAGAACTAGCGGAGGTGAGCAGTTCTTC.